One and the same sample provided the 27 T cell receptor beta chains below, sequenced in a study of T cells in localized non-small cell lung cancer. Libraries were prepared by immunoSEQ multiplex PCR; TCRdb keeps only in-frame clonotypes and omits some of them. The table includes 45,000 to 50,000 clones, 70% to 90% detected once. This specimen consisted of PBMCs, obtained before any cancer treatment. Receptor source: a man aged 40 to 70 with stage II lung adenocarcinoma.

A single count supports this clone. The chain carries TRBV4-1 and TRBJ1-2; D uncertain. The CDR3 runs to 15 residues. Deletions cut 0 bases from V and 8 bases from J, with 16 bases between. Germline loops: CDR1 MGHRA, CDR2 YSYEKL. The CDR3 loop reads CASSQDPGKGRGYTF. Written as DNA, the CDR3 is TGCGCCAGCAGCCAAGATCCTGGGAAGGGTCGCGGCTACACCTTC.

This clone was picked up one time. The CDR3 protein is CASSIGGNIQYF. The CDR3 DNA is TGTGCCAGTAGTATAGGCGGAAACATTCAGTACTTC. V is TRBV19 and J is TRBJ2-4; no reliable D call. The CDR3 is 12 residues long. CDR1 and CDR2 (germline): LNHDA, SQIVND (reference sequence). Trimming left V 1 base short and J 6 bases short, with 4 bases between.

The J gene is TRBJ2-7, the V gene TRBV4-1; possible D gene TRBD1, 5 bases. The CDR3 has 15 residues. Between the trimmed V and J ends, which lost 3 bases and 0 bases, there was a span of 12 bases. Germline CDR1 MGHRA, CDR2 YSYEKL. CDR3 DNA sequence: TGCGCCAGCAGCCATGGGGCCCAGAGCTCCTACGAGCAGTACTTC. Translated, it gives CASSHGAQSSYEQYF.

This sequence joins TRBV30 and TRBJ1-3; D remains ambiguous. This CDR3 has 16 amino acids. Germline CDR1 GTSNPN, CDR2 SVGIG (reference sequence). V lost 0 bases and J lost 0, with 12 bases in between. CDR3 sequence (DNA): TGTGCCTGGAGTGTAGGCGGAAGAGTCTCTGGAAACACCATATATTTT. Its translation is CAWSVGGRVSGNTIYF.

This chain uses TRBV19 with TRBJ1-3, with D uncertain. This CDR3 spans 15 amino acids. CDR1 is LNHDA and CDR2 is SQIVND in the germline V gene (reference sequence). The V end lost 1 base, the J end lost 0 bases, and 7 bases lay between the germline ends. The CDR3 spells CASSIAGDSGNTIYF. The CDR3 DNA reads TGTGCCAGTAGTATAGCGGGAGACTCTGGAAACACCATATATTTT.

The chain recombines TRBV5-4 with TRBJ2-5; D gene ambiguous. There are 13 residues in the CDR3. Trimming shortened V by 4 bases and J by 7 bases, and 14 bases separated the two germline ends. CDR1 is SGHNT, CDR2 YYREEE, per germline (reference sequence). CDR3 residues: CASSHPQGWTQYF. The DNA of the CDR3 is TGTGCCAGCAGCCACCCCCAAGGTTGGACCCAGTACTTC.

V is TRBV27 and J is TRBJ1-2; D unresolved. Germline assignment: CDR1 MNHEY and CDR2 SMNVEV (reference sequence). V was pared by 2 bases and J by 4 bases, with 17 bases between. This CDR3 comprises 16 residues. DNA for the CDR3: TGTGCCAGCAGTTTAAGGGAGAAGAGTGACGGCTATGGCTACACCTTC. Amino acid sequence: CASSLREKSDGYGYTF.

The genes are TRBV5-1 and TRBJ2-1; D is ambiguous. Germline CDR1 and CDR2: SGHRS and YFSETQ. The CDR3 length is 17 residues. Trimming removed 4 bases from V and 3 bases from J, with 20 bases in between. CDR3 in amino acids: CASSPILSSEHYNEQFF. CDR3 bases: TGCGCCAGCAGCCCAATCCTAAGCAGTGAACACTACAATGAGCAGTTCTTC.

DNA of the CDR3: TGTGCCAGCAGCTTAGGGGGGAGACCTAACTATGGCTACACCTTC. It encodes CASSLGGRPNYGYTF. This chain links TRBV11-2 with TRBJ1-2; D possibly corresponds to TRBD1 (5 bases). Trimming stripped 1 base from V and 0 bases from J, with 9 bases between. This CDR3 spans 15 amino acids. Germline lookup yields CDR1 SGHAT and CDR2 FQNNGV. Together with reference TRBV11-2 and TRBJ1-2, the CDR3 gives the full variable domain: EAGVAQSPRYKIIEKRQSVAFWCNPISGHATLYWYQQILGQGPKLLIQFQNNGVVDDSQLPKDRFSAERLKGVDSTLKIQPAKLEDSAVYLCASSLGGRPNYGYTFGSGTRLTVV.

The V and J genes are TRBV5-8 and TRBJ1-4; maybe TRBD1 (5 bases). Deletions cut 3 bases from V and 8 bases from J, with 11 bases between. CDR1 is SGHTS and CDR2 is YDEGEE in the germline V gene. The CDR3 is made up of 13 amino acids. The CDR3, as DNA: TGTGCCAGCAGCTCCGGAAGGACAGAAAAACTGTTTTTT. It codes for CASSSGRTEKLFF.

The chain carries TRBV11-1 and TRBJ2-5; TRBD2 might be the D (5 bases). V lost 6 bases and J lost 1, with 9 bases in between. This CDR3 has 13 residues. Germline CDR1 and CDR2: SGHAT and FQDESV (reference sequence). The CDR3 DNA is TGTGCCAGCAGATTCGGACTCCAAGAGACCCAGTACTTC. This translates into CASRFGLQETQYF.

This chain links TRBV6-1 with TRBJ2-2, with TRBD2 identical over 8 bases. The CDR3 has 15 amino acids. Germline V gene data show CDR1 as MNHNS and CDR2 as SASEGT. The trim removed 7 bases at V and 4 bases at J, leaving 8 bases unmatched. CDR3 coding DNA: TGTGCCAGCAACCCAGCGGGGGCAGCCACCGGGGAGCTGTTTTTT. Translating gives CASNPAGAATGELFF.

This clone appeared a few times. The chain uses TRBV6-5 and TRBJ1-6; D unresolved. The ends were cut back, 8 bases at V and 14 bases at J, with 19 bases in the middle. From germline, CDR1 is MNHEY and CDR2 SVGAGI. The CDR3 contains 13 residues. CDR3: CASGRPSPFTLHF. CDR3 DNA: TGTGCCAGCGGGAGGCCATCCCCATTCACCCTCCACTTT.

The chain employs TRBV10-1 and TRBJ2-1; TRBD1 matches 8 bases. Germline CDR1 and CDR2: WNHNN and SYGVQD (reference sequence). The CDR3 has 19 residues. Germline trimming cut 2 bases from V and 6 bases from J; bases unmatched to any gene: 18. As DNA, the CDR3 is TGCGCCAGCAGTGAGCAGGGGGCCGGGCGGAATGGAAGAGGCAATGAGCAGTTCTTC. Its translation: CASSEQGAGRNGRGNEQFF.

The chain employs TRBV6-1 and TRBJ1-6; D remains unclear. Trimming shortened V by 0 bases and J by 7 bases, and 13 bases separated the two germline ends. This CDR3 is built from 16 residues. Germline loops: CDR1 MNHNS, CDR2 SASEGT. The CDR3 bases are TGTGCCAGCAGTGAAGCGGGAGGGAGTCGGAATTCACCCCTCCACTTT. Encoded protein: CASSEAGGSRNSPLHF.

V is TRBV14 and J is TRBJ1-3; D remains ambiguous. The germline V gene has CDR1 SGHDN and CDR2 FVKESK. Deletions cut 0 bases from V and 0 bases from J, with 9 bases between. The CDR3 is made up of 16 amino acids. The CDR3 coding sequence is TGTGCCAGCAGCCAAGATCAAGGGATCTCTGGAAACACCATATATTTT. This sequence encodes CASSQDQGISGNTIYF. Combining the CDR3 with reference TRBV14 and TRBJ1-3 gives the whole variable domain EAGVTQFPSHSVIEKGQTVTLRCDPISGHDNLYWYRRVMGKEIKFLLHFVKESKQDESGMPNNRFLAERTGGTYSTLKVQPAELEDSGVYFCASSQDQGISGNTIYFGEGSWLTVV.

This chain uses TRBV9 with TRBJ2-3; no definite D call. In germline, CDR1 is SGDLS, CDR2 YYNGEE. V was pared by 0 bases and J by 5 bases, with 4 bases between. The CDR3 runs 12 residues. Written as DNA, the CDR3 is TGTGCCAGCAGCGTAGAAGGAGATACGCAGTATTTT. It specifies CASSVEGDTQYF. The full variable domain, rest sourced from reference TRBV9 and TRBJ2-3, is DSGVTQTPKHLITATGQRVTLRCSPRSGDLSVYWYQQSLDQGLQFLIQYYNGEERAKGNILERFSAQQFPDLHSELNLSSLELGDSALYFCASSVEGDTQYFGPGTRLTVL.

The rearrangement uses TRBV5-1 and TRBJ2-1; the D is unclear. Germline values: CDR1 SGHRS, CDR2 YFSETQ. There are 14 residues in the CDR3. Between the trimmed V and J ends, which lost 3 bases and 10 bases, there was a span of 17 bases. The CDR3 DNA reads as TGCGCCAGCAGCTCTTACCCGCACCGGATAGAGCAGTTCTTC. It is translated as CASSSYPHRIEQFF.

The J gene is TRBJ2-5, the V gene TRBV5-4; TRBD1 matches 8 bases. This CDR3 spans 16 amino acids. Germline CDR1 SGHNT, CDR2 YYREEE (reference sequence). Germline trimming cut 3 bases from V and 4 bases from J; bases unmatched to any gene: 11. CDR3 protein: CASSSRDRRDRETQYF. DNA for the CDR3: TGTGCCAGCAGCTCCCGGGACAGGAGGGATCGAGAGACCCAGTACTTC.

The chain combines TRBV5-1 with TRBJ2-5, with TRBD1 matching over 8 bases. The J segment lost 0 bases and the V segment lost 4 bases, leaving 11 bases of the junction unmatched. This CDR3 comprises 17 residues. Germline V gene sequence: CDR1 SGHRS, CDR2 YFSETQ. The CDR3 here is CASSIRTGRRDQETQYF. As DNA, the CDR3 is TGCGCCAGCAGCATAAGGACAGGGAGAAGGGACCAAGAGACCCAGTACTTC.

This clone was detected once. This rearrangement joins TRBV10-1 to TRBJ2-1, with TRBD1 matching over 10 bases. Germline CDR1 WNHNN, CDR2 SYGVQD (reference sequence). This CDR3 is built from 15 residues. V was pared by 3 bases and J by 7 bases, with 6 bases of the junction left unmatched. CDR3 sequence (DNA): TGCGCCAGCAGTGAAAGGAGACAGGGGGCGAATGAGCAGTTCTTC. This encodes CASSERRQGANEQFF.

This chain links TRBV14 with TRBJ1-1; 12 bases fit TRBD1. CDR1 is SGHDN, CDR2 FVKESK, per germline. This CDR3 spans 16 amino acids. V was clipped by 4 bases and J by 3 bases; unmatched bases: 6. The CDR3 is CASSRGQGAEDTEAFF. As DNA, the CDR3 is TGTGCCAGCAGCCGGGGACAGGGGGCGGAGGACACTGAAGCTTTCTTT.

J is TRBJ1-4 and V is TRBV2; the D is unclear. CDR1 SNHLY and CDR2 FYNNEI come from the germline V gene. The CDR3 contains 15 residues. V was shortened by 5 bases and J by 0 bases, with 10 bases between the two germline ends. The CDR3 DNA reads TGTGCCAGCAGTCGACAACAGACAACTAATGAAAAACTGTTTTTT. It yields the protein CASSRQQTTNEKLFF.

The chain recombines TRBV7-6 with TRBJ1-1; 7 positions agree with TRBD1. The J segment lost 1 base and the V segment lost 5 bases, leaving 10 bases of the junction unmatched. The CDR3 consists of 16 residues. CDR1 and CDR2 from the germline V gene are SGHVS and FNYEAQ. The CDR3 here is CASSPLGAGGNTEAFF. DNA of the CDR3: TGTGCCAGCAGCCCCTTAGGCGCAGGGGGGAACACTGAAGCTTTCTTT.

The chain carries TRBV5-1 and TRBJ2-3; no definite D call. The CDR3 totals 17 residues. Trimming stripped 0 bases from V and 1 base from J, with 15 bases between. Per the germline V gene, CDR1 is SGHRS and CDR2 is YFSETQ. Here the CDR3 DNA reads TGCGCCAGCAGCTTGGGGTACGTGGGGATGGGCACAGATACGCAGTATTTT. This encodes CASSLGYVGMGTDTQYF.

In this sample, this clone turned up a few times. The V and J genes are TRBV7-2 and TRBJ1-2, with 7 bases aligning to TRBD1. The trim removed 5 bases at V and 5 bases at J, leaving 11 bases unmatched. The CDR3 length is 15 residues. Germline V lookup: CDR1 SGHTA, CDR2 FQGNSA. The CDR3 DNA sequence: TGTGCCAGCAGCCCACAGGGACAGTCGTCGTATGGCTACACCTTC. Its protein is CASSPQGQSSYGYTF.

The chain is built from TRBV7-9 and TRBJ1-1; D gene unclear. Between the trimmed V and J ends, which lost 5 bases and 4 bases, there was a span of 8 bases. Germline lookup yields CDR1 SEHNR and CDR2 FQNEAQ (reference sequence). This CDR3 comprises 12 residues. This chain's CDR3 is CASSREGTEAFF. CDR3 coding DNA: TGTGCCAGCAGCCGTGAAGGCACTGAAGCTTTCTTT. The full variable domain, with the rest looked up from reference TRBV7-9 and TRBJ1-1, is DTGVSQNPRHKITKRGQNVTFRCDPISEHNRLYWYRQTLGQGPEFLTYFQNEAQLEKSRLLSDRFSAERPKGSFSTLEIQRTEQGDSAMYLCASSREGTEAFFGQGTRLTVV.